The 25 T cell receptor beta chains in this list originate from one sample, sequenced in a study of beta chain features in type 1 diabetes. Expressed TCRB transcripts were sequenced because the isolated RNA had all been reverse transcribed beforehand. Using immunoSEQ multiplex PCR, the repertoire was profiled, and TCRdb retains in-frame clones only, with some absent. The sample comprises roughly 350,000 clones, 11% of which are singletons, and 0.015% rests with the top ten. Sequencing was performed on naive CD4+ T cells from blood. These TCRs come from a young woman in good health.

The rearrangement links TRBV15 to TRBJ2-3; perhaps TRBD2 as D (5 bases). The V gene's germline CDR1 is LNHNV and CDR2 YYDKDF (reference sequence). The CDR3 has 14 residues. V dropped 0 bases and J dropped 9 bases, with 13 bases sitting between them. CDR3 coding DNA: TGTGCCACCAGCAGAGATCGGTCGGCGGGCACGCAGTATTTT. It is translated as CATSRDRSAGTQYF.

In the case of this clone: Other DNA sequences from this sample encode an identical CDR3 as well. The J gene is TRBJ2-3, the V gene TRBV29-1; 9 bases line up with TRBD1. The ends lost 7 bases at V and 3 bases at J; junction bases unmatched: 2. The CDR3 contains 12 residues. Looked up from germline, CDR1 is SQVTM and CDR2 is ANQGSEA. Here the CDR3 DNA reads TGCAGCGGGGGACAGGGAACAGATACGCAGTATTTT. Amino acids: CSGGQGTDTQYF.

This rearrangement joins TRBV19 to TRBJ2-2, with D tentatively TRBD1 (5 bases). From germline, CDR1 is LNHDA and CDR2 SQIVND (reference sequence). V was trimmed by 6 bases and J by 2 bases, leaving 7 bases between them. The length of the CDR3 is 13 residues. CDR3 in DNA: TGTGCCAGTAGGACAGTAAACACCGGGGAGCTGTTTTTT. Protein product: CASRTVNTGELFF.

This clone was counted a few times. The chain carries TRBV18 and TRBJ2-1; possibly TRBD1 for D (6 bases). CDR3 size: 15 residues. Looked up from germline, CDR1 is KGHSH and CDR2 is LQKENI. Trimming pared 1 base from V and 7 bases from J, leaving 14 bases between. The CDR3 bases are TGTGCCAGCTCACCACTTAGAACAGGGCTGAATGAGCAGTTCTTC. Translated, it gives CASSPLRTGLNEQFF.

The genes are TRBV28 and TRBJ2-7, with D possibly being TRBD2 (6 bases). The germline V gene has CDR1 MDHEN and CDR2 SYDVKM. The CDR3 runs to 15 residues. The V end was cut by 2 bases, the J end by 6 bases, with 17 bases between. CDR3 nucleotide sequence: TGTGCCAGCAGTTTAGCGGCGGGGCGACTGGGCGAGCAGTACTTC. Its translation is CASSLAAGRLGEQYF.

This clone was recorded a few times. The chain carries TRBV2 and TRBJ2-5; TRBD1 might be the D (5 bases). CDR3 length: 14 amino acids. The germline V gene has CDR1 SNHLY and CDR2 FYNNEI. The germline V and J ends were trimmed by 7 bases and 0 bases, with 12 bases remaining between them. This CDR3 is CASTSRQYQETQYF. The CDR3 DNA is TGTGCCAGCACGAGCAGACAGTACCAAGAGACCCAGTACTTC.

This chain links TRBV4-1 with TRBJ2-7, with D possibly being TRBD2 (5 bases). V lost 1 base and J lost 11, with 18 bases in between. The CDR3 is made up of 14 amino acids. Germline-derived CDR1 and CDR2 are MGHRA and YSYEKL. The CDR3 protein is CASSQARTAGVEYF. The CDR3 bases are TGCGCCAGCAGCCAAGCCCGGACGGCCGGGGTCGAGTACTTC.

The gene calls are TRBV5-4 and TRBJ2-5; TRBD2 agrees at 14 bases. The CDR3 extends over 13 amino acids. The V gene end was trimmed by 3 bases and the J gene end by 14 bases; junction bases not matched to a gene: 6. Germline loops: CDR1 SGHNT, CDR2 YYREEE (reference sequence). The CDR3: CASSSRLAGGSYF. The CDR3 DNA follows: TGTGCCAGCAGCTCCCGACTAGCGGGAGGGTCATACTTC.

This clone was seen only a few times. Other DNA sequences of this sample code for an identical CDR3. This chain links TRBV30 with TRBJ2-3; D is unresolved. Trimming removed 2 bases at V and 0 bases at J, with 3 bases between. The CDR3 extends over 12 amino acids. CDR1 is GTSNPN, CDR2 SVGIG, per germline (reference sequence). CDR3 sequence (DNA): TGTGCCTGGAGTCCAAGCACAGATACGCAGTATTTT. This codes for CAWSPSTDTQYF.

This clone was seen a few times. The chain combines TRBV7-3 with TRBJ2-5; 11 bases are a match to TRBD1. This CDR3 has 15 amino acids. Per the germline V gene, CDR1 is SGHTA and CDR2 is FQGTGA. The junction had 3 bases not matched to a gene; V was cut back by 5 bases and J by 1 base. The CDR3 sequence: CASSPGTGGQETQYF. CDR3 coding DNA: TGTGCCAGCAGCCCCGGGACAGGGGGCCAAGAGACCCAGTACTTC.

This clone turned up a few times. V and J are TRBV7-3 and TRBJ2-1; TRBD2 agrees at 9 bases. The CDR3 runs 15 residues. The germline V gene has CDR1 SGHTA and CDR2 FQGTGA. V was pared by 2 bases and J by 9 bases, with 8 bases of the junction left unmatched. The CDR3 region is CASSLVLAGASEQFF. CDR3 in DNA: TGTGCCAGCAGCTTAGTATTAGCGGGAGCGAGTGAGCAGTTCTTC.

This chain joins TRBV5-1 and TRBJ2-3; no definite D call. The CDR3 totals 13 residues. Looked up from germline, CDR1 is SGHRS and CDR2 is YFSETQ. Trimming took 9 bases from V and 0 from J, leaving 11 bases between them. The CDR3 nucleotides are TGCGCCACCGGAGCCTCCAGCACAGATACGCAGTATTTT. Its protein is CATGASSTDTQYF.

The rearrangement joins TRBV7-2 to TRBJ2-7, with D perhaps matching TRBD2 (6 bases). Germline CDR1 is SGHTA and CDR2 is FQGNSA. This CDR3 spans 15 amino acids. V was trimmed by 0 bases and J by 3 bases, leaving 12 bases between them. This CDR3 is CASSLAWGTFYEQYF. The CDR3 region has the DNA TGTGCCAGCAGCTTAGCGTGGGGGACTTTCTACGAGCAGTACTTC.

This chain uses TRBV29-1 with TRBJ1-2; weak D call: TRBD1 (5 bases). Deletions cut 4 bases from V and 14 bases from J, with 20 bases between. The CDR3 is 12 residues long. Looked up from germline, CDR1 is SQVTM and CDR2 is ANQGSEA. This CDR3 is CSVGEEGRARTF. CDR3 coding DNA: TGCAGCGTTGGTGAGGAAGGCAGGGCGAGGACCTTC.

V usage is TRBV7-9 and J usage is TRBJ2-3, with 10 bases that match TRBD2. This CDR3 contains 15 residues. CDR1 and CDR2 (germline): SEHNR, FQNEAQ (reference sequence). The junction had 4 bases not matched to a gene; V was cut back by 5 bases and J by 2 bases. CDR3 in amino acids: CASSPGTSATDTQYF. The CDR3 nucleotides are TGTGCCAGCAGCCCCGGGACTAGCGCCACAGATACGCAGTATTTT.

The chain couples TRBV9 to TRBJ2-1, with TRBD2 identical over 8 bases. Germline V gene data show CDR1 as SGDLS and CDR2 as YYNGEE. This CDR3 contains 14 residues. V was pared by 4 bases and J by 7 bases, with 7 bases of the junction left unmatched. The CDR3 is CASSPTREGNEQFF. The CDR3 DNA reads TGTGCCAGCAGCCCCACCCGGGAGGGAAATGAGCAGTTCTTC.

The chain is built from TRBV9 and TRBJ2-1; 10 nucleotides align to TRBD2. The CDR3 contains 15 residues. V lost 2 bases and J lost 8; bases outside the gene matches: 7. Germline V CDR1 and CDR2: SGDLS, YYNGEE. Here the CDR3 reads CASSVEREGRYEQFF. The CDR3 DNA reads TGTGCCAGCAGCGTGGAGCGGGAGGGCCGCTATGAGCAGTTCTTC.

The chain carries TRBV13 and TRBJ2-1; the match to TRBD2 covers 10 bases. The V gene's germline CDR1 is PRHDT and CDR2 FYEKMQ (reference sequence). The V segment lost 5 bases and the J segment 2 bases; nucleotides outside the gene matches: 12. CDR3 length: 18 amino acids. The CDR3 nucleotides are TGTGCCAGCAGCCACAAGCGGACTAGCGGAGGGCCCTACAATGAGCAGTTCTTC. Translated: CASSHKRTSGGPYNEQFF. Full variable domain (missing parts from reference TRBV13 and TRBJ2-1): AAGVIQSPRHLIKEKRETATLKCYPIPRHDTVYWYQQGPGQDPQFLISFYEKMQSDKGSIPDRFSAQQFSDYHSELNMSSLELGDSALYFCASSHKRTSGGPYNEQFFGPGTRLTVL.

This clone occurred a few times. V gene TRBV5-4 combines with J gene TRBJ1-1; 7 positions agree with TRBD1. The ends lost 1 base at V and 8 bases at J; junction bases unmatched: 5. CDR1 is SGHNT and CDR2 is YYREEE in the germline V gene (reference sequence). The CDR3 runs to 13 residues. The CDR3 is CASSLRGQVEAFF. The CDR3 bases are TGTGCCAGCAGCTTGCGTGGACAGGTCGAAGCTTTCTTT.

This CDR3 is CASSKRLAGITDTQYF. Written as DNA, the CDR3 is TGTGCCAGTAGTAAACGACTAGCGGGGATCACAGATACGCAGTATTTT. The chain joins TRBV19 to TRBJ2-3; 11 bases agree with TRBD2. CDR1 LNHDA and CDR2 SQIVND come from the germline V gene (reference sequence). The V segment lost 4 bases and the J segment 2 bases; nucleotides outside the gene matches: 5. The CDR3 runs 16 residues.

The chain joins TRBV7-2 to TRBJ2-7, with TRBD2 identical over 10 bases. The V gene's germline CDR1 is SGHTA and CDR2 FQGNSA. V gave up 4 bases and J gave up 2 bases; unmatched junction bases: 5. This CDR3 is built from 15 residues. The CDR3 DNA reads TGTGCCAGCAGCTCAACCGGGACTAGCGCCTACGAGCAGTACTTC. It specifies CASSSTGTSAYEQYF.

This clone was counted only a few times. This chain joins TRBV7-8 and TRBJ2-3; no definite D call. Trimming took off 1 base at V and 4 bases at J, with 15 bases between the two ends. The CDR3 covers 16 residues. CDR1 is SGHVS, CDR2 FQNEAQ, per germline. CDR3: CASSLEYSQSPDTQYF. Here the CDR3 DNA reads TGTGCCAGCAGCTTAGAGTACTCCCAAAGCCCAGATACGCAGTATTTT.

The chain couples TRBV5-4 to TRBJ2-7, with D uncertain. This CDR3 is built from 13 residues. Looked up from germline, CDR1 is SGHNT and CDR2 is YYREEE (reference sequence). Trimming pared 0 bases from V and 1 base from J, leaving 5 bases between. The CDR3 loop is CASSLARSYEQYF. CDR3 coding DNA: TGTGCCAGCAGCTTGGCCAGGTCCTACGAGCAGTACTTC.

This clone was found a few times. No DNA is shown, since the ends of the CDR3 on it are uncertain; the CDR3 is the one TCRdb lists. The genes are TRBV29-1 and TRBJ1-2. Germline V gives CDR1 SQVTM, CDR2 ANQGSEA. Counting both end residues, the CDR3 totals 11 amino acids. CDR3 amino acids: CSVEVGLGNTF.

CDR3 DNA sequence: TGTGCCTGGAGTGTACCCCGCCTCAGGGCCGAGCAGTACTTC. Translating it yields CAWSVPRLRAEQYF. The rearrangement uses TRBV30 and TRBJ2-7; D is possibly TRBD1 (5 bases). Germline loops: CDR1 GTSNPN, CDR2 SVGIG (reference sequence). The CDR3 runs to 14 residues. Between the trimmed V and J ends, which lost 0 bases and 6 bases, there was a span of 15 bases.